This T cell receptor (beta chain) was identified during a study of OX40 agonist ivuxolimab in advanced cancers. TCRdb keeps only in-frame clones here, not all; method: immunoSEQ multiplex PCR. Of 60,000 to 85,000 clones in the sample, nearly 95% were seen once. With respect to this clone: The junction and the germline gene differ at one end; a read error may be behind it.

Per germline, CDR1 SSHAT and CDR2 FNYEAQ (reference sequence). The CDR3 is 15 residues long. The source is an adult with an advanced solid tumor such as melanoma, head and neck, liver or kidney cancer. Sample: CD4+ or CD8+ T cells sorted from blood, taken in a trial of the OX40 agonist ivuxolimab. The chain is built from TRBV7-7 and TRBJ2-7, with 9 bases that match TRBD1. In nucleotides, the CDR3 is TGTGCTAGCAGCCTAGGGACAGGGCCGAACTACGAGCAGTACTTC. Translated: CASSLGTGPNYEQYF.